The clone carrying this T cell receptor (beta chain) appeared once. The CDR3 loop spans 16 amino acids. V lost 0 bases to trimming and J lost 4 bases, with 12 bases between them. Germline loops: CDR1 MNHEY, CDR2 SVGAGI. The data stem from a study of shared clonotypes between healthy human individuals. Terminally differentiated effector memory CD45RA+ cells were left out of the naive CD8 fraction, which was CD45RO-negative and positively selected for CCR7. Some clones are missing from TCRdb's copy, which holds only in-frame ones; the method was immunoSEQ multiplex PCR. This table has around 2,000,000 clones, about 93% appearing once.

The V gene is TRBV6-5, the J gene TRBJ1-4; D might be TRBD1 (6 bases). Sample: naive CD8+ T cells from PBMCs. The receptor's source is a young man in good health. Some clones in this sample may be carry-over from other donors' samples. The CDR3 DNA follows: TGTGCCAGCAGTTACTCCTTGGGGGGCCTTAATGAAAAACTGTTTTTT. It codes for CASSYSLGGLNEKLFF.